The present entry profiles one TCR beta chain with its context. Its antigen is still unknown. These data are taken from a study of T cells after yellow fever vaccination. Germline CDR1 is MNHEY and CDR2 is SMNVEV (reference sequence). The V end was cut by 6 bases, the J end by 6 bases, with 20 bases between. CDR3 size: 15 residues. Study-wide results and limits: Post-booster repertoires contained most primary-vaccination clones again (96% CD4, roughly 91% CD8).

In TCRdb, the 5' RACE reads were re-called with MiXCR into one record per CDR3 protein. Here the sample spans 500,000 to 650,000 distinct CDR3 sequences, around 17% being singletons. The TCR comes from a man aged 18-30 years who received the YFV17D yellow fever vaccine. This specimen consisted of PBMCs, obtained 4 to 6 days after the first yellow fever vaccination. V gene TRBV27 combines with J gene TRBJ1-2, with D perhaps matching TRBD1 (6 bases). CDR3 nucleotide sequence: TGTGCCAGCAGGGGAGGGGGGATTCTATATAATGGCTACACCTTC. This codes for CASRGGGILYNGYTF.